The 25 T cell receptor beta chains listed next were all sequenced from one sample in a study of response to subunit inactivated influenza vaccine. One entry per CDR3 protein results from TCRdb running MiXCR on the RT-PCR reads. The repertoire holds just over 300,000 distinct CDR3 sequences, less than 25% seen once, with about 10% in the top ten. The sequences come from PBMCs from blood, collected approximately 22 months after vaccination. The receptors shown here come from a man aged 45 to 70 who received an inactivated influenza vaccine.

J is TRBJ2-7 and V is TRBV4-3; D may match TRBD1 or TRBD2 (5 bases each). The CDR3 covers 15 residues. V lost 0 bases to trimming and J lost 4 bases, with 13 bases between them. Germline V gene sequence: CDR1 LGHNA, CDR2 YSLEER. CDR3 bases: TGCGCCAGCAGCCAAGAGTACGGGGCTTGGTACGAGCAGTACTTC. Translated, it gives CASSQEYGAWYEQYF.

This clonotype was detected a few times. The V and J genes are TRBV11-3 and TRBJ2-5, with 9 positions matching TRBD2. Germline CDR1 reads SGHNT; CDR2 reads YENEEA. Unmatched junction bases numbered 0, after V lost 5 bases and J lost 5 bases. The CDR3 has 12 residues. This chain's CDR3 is CASSSGGETQYF. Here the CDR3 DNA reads TGTGCCAGCAGCAGCGGGGGGGAGACCCAGTACTTC.

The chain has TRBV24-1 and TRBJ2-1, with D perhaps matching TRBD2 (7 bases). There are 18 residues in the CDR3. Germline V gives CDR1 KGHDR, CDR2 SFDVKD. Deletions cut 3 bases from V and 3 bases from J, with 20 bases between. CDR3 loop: CATSDIALGGGYYNEQFF. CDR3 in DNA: TGTGCCACCAGTGATATCGCCTTGGGAGGGGGTTACTACAATGAGCAGTTCTTC.

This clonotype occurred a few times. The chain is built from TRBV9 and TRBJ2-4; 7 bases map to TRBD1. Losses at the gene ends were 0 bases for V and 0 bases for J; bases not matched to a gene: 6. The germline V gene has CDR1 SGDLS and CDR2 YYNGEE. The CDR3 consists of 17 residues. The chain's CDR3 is CASSVEPTGLAKNIQYF. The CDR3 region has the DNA TGTGCCAGCAGCGTAGAGCCGACAGGGCTAGCCAAAAACATTCAGTACTTC.

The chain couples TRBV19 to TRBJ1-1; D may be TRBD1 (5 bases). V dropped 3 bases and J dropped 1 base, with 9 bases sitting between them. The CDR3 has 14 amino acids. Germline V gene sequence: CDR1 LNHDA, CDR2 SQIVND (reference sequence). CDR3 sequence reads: CASSIGTSNTEAFF. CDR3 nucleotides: TGTGCCAGTAGTATTGGGACGTCGAACACTGAAGCTTTCTTT.

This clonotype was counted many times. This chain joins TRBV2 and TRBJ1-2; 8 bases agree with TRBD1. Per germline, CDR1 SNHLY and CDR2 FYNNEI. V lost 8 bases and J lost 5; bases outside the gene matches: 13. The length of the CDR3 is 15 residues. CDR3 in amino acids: CASGGKLDREYGYTF. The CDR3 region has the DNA TGTGCCAGCGGGGGGAAATTGGACAGGGAATATGGCTACACCTTC.

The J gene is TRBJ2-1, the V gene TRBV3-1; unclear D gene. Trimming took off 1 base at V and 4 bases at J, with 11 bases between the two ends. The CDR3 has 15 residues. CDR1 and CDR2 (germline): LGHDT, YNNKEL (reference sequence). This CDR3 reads CASSQGAATYNEQFF. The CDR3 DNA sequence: TGTGCCAGCAGCCAAGGTGCCGCCACGTACAATGAGCAGTTCTTC.

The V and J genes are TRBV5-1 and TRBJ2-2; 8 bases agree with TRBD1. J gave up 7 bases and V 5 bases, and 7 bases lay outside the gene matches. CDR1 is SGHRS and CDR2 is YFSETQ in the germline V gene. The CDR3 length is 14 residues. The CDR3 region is CASRRTGSDGELFF. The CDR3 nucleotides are TGCGCCAGCAGAAGGACAGGGTCCGACGGGGAGCTGTTTTTT.

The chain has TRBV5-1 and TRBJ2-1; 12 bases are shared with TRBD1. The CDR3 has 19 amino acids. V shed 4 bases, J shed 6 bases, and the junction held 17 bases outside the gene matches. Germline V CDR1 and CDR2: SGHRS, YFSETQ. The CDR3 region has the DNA TGCGCCAGCAGCGAGGGACAGGGGGCGCTTACCCAGGTCGGCAATGAGCAGTTCTTC. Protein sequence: CASSEGQGALTQVGNEQFF.

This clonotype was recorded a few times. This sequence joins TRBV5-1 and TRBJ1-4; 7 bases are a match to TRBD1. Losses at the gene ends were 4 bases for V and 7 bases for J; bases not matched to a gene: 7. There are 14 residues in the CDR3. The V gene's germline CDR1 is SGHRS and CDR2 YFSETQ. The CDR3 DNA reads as TGCGCCAGCAGCCACAGGGGTTTCGGTGAAAAACTGTTTTTT. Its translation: CASSHRGFGEKLFF.

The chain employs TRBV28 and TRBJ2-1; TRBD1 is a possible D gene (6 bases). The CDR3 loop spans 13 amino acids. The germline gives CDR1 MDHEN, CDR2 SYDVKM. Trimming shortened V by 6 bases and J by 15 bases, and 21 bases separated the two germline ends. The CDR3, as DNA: TGTGCCAGCAGGTCCCTTACAGGGATCAATCCGTTCTTC. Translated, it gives CASRSLTGINPFF.

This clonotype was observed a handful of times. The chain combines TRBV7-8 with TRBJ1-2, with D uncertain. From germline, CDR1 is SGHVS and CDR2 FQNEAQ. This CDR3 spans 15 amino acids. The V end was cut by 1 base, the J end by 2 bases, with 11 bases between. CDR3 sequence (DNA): TGTGCCAGCAGCTTAGTCACCGGGGAAAACTATGGCTACACCTTC. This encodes CASSLVTGENYGYTF. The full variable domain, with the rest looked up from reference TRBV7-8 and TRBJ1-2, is GAGVSQSPRYKVAKRGQDVALRCDPISGHVSLFWYQQALGQGPEFLTYFQNEAQLDKSGLPSDRFFAERPEGSVSTLKIQRTQQEDSAVYLCASSLVTGENYGYTFGSGTRLTVV.

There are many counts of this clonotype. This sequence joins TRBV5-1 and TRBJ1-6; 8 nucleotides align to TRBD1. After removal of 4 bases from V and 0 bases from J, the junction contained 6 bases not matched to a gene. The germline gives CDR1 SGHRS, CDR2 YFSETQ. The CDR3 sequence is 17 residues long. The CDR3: CASSGGQGSSYNSPLHF. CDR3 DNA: TGCGCCAGCAGCGGTGGACAGGGAAGCTCCTATAATTCACCCCTCCACTTT.

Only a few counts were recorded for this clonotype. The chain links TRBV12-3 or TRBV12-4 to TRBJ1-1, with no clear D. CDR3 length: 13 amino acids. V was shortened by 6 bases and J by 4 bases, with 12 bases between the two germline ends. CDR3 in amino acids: CASRSRRVTEAFF. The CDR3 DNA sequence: TGTGCCAGCAGATCAAGAAGGGTCACTGAAGCTTTCTTT.

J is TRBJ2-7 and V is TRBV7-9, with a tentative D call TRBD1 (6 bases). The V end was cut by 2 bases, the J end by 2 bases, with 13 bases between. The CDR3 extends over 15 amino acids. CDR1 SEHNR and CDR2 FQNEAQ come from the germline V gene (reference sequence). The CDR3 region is CASSLQGKATYEQYF. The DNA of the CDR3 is TGTGCCAGCAGCTTACAGGGGAAGGCAACCTACGAGCAGTACTTC.

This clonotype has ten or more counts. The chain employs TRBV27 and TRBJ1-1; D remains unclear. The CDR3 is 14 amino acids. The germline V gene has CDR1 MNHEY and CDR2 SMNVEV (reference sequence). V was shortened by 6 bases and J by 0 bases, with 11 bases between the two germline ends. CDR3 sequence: CASRTRFMNTEAFF. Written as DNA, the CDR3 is TGTGCCAGCAGAACGCGGTTCATGAACACTGAAGCTTTCTTT.

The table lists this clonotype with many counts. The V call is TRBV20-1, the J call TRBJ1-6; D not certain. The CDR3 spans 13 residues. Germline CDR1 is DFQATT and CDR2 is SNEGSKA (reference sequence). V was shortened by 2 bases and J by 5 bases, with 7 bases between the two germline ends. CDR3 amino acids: CSARQHNNSPLHF. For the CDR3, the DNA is TGCAGTGCTAGACAGCACAATAATTCACCCCTCCACTTT.

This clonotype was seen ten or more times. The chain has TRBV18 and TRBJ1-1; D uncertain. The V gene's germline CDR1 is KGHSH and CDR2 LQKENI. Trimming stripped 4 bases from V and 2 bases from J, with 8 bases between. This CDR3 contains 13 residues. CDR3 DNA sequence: TGTGCCAGCTCACAGGACCTAAACACTGAAGCTTTCTTT. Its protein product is CASSQDLNTEAFF.

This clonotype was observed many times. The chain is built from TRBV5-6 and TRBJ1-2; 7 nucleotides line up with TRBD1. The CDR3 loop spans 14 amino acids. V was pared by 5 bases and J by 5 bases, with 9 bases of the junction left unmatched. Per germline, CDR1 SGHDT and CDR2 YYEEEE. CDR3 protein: CASSPGGTVYGYTF. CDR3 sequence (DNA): TGTGCCAGCAGTCCCGGCGGGACAGTATATGGCTACACCTTC.

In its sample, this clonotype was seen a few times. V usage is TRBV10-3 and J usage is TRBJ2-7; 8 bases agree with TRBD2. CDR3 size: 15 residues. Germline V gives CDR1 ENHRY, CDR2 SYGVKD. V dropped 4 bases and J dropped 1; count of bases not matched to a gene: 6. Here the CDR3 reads CAISVLAGGSYEQYF. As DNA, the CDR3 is TGTGCCATCAGTGTCCTGGCGGGGGGTTCCTACGAGCAGTACTTC.

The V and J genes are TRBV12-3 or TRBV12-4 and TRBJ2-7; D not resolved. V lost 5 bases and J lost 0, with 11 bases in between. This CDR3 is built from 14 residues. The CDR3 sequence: CASSLRQSSYEQYF. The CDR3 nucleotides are TGTGCCAGCAGTCTCCGGCAGAGCTCCTACGAGCAGTACTTC.

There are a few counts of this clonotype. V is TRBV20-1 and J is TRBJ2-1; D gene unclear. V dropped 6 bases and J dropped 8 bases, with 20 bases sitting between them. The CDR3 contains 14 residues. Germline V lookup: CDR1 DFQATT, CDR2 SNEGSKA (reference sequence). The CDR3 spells CSAITVRDTHEQFF. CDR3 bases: TGCAGTGCCATCACGGTCCGAGATACCCATGAGCAGTTCTTC.

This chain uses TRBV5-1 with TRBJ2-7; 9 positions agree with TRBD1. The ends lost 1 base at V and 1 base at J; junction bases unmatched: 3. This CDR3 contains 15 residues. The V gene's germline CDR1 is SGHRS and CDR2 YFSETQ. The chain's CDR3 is CASSLKTGGSYEQYF. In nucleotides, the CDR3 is TGCGCCAGCAGCTTGAAGACAGGGGGATCCTACGAGCAGTACTTC.

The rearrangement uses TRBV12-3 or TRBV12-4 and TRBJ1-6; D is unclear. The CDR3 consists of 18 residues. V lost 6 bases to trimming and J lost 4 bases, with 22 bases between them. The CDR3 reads CASSSGVGRRNYNSPLHF. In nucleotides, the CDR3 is TGTGCCAGCAGCTCCGGGGTAGGGCGTAGGAATTATAATTCACCCCTCCACTTT.

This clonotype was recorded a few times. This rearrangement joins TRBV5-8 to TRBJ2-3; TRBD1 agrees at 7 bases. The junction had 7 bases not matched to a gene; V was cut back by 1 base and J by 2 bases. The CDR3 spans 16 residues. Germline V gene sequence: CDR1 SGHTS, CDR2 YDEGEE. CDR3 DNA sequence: TGTGCCAGCAGCTTGAGAAGGGGGCGGGCCACAGATACGCAGTATTTT. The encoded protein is CASSLRRGRATDTQYF.